This T cell receptor (beta chain) is from a study of T cell responses to AZD1222 COVID-19 vaccine (dated by TCRdb to the early 2020s). For the study in its entirety: A total of 233 trial participants underwent TCR sequencing, of whom around 210 had received two doses of AZD1222 and about 26 had received two doses of the MenACWY control vaccine. Trial participants were enrolled into age subgroups of 18-55, 56-69 and 70-plus years, which contained around 150, 28 and 57 TCR-sequenced participants, respectively.

Results and caveats for the whole study, not just this receptor: In the small 56-69-year group, the increase in depth fell short of significance, most likely because of low power. Participants were mostly white British, with more females than males. The authors suggested clonal diversity may have been underestimated. Reportedly, close to half of the unique spike-specific TCRs recognized epitopes lying outside the regions that are mutated in the B.1.351 and B.1.1.7 variants. A significant rise in spike-specific TCR breadth and depth was observed after two AZD1222 doses relative to day 0 and relative to MenACWY recipients. Vaccine-associated CD4 TCRs spanned the whole spike protein, with dominant responses in regions 160-218 and 743-854. Conclusions about previously exposed vaccinees are limited, since just a handful of AZD1222 recipients were seropositive for SARS-CoV-2 at baseline. Because no day 14 peak-response samples were available, repertoires were characterized only after the peak T cell response.

The germline V end is reduced by 4 bases and the J end by 4 bases; junction bases left unmatched: 5. CDR1 and CDR2 are drawn from the germline V gene (reference sequence): LGHDT, YNNKEL. The CDR3, from cysteine to phenylalanine, totals 15 residues. Only the CDR3 part of the read is kept: 45 bases, read in frame from the first base. The CDR3 regions of human TCRbeta chains were analyzed by immunosequencing. As for the authors' bioinformatics: Repertoire TCRs were matched against a reference library of SARS-CoV-2-specific TCRs generated with the MIRA antigen-specificity platform. Breadth meant the fraction of unique TCRs that were SARS-CoV-2-associated, whereas depth meant the fraction of total T cells that were SARS-CoV-2-associated. Using the MIRA data, every spike-specific TCR was mapped to the spike region that the TCR reacted to and assigned to either a CD4 or a CD8 class. Log10-transformed breadth and depth values were compared by one-way ANOVA with Sidak's multiple comparisons tests. TCRdb took this table from immuneACCESS and kept in-frame rearrangements with V and J called. Such tables lack part of the clones; where checked against another copy, unresolved V genes explain under half of the gap, and the rest is unexplained. That table supplies the V and J calls and clone size; D and trimming were determined from the DNA. This sample comprises some 72,000 clones, 92% of them detected only once. The ten biggest clones cover around 7.1% of the sample.

Sample time point, as interpreted from the label and publication: baseline before first vaccination. The treatment or condition label here, explained by the study, means: meningococcal conjugate vaccine given as trial control. Vaccinee samples were obtained from the UK trials COV001 and COV002, which included a single-blind randomized controlled phase 2/3 trial of AZD1222 (ChAdOx1 nCoV-19) in healthy adults. For TCRbeta chain sequencing, PBMC samples from trial participants were taken at day 0 and at day 28 after the second dose. Details on this clone: Its antigen remains unidentified. No base-level quality is on record; no much larger clone is a single base apart.

The TCR sequence derives from an adult in good health. The material was peripheral blood, obtained on day 0 of MenACWY control vaccination. The rearranged segments are TRBV3-1 (or the pseudogene TRBV3-2) and TRBJ2-3; 10 bases in the middle match TRBD1. The nucleotides read TGTGCCAGCAGCCCCGGGACAGGGGTACCAGATACGCAGTATTTT. Its protein product is CASSPGTGVPDTQYF.